The clone carrying this T cell receptor beta chain was counted once. The antigen is unknown. Every patient had relapsed following autologous stem cell transplantation, and cohorts differed in brentuximab vedotin exposure. The CD8+ T cells came from thawed PBMCs through magnetic negative selection. The assay was immunoSEQ multiplex PCR, and TCRdb's table has in-frame clones only and misses some. The sample carries more than 10,000 clones, more than 70% recorded once. CDR3 length: 13 amino acids. CDR1 is SGHAT, CDR2 FQNNGV, per germline. V lost 3 bases, J lost 5 bases, and 8 bases lay in between. These data originate in a study of PD-1 blockade in classical Hodgkin lymphoma. Whole-study findings and limits: Relative to healthy donors, newly diagnosed patients reportedly had lower baseline TCR diversity, which was reported as lower still in relapsed/refractory patients. Newly diagnosed patients and complete responders had comparable diversity at baseline.

Sample: CD8+ T cells from blood, taken at baseline. This clonotype was sampled from a human donor with classical Hodgkin lymphoma. This chain joins TRBV11-2 and TRBJ2-1; D unresolved. CDR3 DNA sequence: TGTGCCAGCAGCTTCGGATGGAACAATGAGCAGTTCTTC. Its translation: CASSFGWNNEQFF.